The sequence of this T cell receptor (beta chain) was determined in a study of neurological immune-mediated disorders. Notes on the study in general: It was HTLV-1-associated myelopathy that showed the most TCR clonal expansion, while multiple sclerosis showed the least, falling below healthy controls. Sharing of CDR3 amino acid sequences among expanded clones across subjects was absent, suggesting private repertoires in all groups.

The cDNA was produced through 5'RACE with 10-nucleotide random UMIs. TCRdb independently ran MiXCR on the 5' RACE reads; one entry per CDR3 protein. The table records 81,000 or so distinct CDR3 sequences, approximately 13% of them present only once. This clonotype has a count of ten or more. As yet, its antigen is unknown. The CDR3 totals 14 residues. Germline V lookup: CDR1 SGHTA, CDR2 FQGNSA. Trimming shortened V by 6 bases and J by 1 base, and 9 bases separated the two germline ends. Time point described: longitudinal time-point 2. 2 million PBMCs stored at -80 C were the source of the unsorted libraries.

This receptor was taken from a female donor with HTLV-1-associated myelopathy (HAM/TSP). The material sequenced was PBMCs. The V and J genes are TRBV7-2 and TRBJ2-2; D not certain. CDR3: CASRASWNTGELFF. CDR3 bases: TGTGCCAGCAGGGCTAGTTGGAACACCGGGGAGCTGTTTTTT. The variable domain in full, completed from reference TRBV7-2 and TRBJ2-2, reads GAGVSQSPSNKVTEKGKDVELRCDPISGHTALYWYRQSLGQGLEFLIYFQGNSAPDKSGLPSDRFSAERTGGSVSTLTIQRTQQEDSAVYLCASRASWNTGELFFGEGSRLTVL.